The 20 T cell receptor beta chains listed next were all sequenced from one sample in a study of cytomegalovirus exposure and HLA in healthy donors. PCR used 60 Vbeta primers and 13 Jbeta primers. Sequencing used immunoSEQ multiplex PCR; TCRdb keeps in-frame clones, though not all of them. The table lists around 110,000 clones, approximately 70% of them singletons, with just over 8.5% in the top ten. The sequencing input was PBMCs. The receptor set was obtained from a man aged 30 to 45 in good health and CMV-seropositive.

The V call is TRBV30, the J call TRBJ2-1; 9 positions agree with TRBD2. Trimming at V came to 0 bases and at J to 4 bases, leaving 4 bases not matched to a gene. The CDR3 has 15 residues. Germline-derived CDR1 and CDR2 are GTSNPN and SVGIG (reference sequence). The CDR3 sequence is CAWSVLAGGYNEQFF. For the CDR3, the DNA is TGTGCCTGGAGTGTACTAGCGGGTGGATACAATGAGCAGTTCTTC.

J is TRBJ2-4 and V is TRBV29-1; 12 bases map to TRBD2. This CDR3 spans 16 amino acids. Looked up from germline, CDR1 is SQVTM and CDR2 is ANQGSEA. V shed 6 bases and J 3 bases; nucleotides not matched to a gene: 9. CDR3 coding DNA: TGCAGCGTAGGACTAGCGGGATTCCGGGGCAAAAACATTCAGTACTTC. Translating gives CSVGLAGFRGKNIQYF.

This clone was counted between two and nine times. The chain is built from TRBV19 and TRBJ1-1; a possible D gene is TRBD1 (6 bases). Germline V gene data show CDR1 as LNHDA and CDR2 as SQIVND (reference sequence). The ends were cut back, 5 bases at V and 5 bases at J, with 18 bases in the middle. The CDR3 sequence is 15 residues long. CDR3 coding DNA: TGTGCCAGTAGTGACTACAGGGCCCTACTGACTGAAGCTTTCTTT. Protein sequence: CASSDYRALLTEAFF.

The chain recombines TRBV5-1 with TRBJ2-7; 11 nucleotides align to TRBD2. The CDR3 is 16 amino acids. V shed 5 bases, J shed 7 bases, and the junction held 14 bases outside the gene matches. Germline-derived CDR1 and CDR2 are SGHRS and YFSETQ. The CDR3 is CASSLQASGGRREQYF. In nucleotides, the CDR3 is TGCGCCAGCAGTCTACAAGCTAGCGGGGGGAGGAGAGAGCAGTACTTC.

This clone was recorded a few times. The chain is built from TRBV5-1 and TRBJ1-2, with 8 bases matching TRBD1. Germline values: CDR1 SGHRS, CDR2 YFSETQ. The V gene end was trimmed by 5 bases and the J gene end by 4 bases; junction bases not matched to a gene: 10. The CDR3 has 15 residues. The CDR3 region is CASREGQVEGYGYTF. DNA for the CDR3: TGCGCCAGCAGGGAGGGACAGGTGGAGGGCTATGGCTACACCTTC.

This clone came up a few times. This sequence joins TRBV10-3 and TRBJ1-6; TRBD1 matches 8 bases. In germline, CDR1 is ENHRY, CDR2 SYGVKD. The CDR3 has 16 amino acids. V shed 6 bases, J shed 6 bases, and the junction held 10 bases outside the gene matches. CDR3 region: CAISLGQGGSNSPLHF. DNA of the CDR3: TGTGCCATCAGCCTCGGACAGGGAGGGAGTAATTCACCCCTCCACTTT.

The rearrangement links TRBV5-4 to TRBJ2-5; TRBD2 might be the D (7 bases). The length of the CDR3 is 16 residues. Per germline, CDR1 SGHNT and CDR2 YYREEE (reference sequence). V lost 1 base, J lost 0 bases, and 13 bases lay in between. CDR3 nucleotides: TGTGCCAGCAGCTTGAAGGGGGGGGCGTACCAAGAGACCCAGTACTTC. It translates to CASSLKGGAYQETQYF.

The rearrangement links TRBV27 to TRBJ1-5; 7 positions match TRBD1. The CDR3 sequence is 16 residues long. With V trimmed by 4 bases and J by 5 bases, 11 bases remained unmatched. CDR1 and CDR2 (germline): MNHEY, SMNVEV (reference sequence). The CDR3 DNA reads TGTGCCAGCAGTTCTTTAAGACAGGGCGGCGATCAGCCCCAGCATTTT. Translating gives CASSSLRQGGDQPQHF.

The V and J genes are TRBV30 and TRBJ2-1; 13 bases map to TRBD2. Unmatched junction bases numbered 10, after V lost 2 bases and J lost 12 bases. Germline CDR1 reads GTSNPN; CDR2 reads SVGIG (reference sequence). This CDR3 region has 15 residues. The CDR3 DNA follows: TGTGCCTGGAGTCGTGGACTAGCGGGGGTTAGGAGGCAGTTCTTC. The encoded protein is CAWSRGLAGVRRQFF.

The V and J genes are TRBV28 and TRBJ1-1; the D gene is possibly TRBD1 (6 bases). The CDR3 extends over 14 amino acids. Trimming cost V 6 bases and J 3 bases, with 14 bases left between them. The germline V gene has CDR1 MDHEN and CDR2 SYDVKM. The CDR3 DNA reads as TGTGCCAGCAGGAGAACAGGGCACTACACTGAAGCTTTCTTT. Translated, it gives CASRRTGHYTEAFF.

This clone was observed a few times. V is TRBV7-9 and J is TRBJ1-6; D is unclear. The CDR3 extends over 14 amino acids. Germline CDR1 SEHNR, CDR2 FQNEAQ (reference sequence). The V gene lost 3 bases and the J gene lost 7 bases, with 10 bases spanning the gap. The CDR3 nucleotides read TGTGCCAGCAGCTTGAGGCTGCGGAATTCACCCCTCCACTTT. Its translation is CASSLRLRNSPLHF.

The V gene is TRBV7-2, the J gene TRBJ1-5; D possibly corresponds to TRBD1 (6 bases). V dropped 1 base and J dropped 2 bases, with 12 bases sitting between them. CDR1 is SGHTA, CDR2 FQGNSA, per germline. The CDR3 sequence is 16 residues long. CDR3 DNA sequence: TGTGCCAGCAGCTTAGTGGGGGCGCAAGGCAATCAGCCCCAGCATTTT. Translation gives CASSLVGAQGNQPQHF.

This clone was counted once. CDR3 sequence reads: CASRGQNQETQYF. The CDR3 nucleotides read TGTGCCAGCAGGGGACAAAACCAAGAGACCCAGTACTTC. The chain links TRBV28 to TRBJ2-5, with D tentatively TRBD1 (6 bases). The germline gives CDR1 MDHEN, CDR2 SYDVKM. With 6 bases removed from V and 0 bases from J, the gap between germline ends came to 8 bases. The length of the CDR3 is 13 residues. The variable domain in full, with the rest retrieved from reference TRBV28 and TRBJ2-5, is DVKVTQSSRYLVKRTGEKVFLECVQDMDHENMFWYRQDPGLGLRLIYFSYDVKMKEKGDIPEGYSVSREKKERFSLILESASTNQTSMYLCASRGQNQETQYFGPGTRLLVL.

The V gene is TRBV6-1, the J gene TRBJ1-6; D is unclear. CDR3 length equals 14 residues. V lost 3 bases and J 6 bases, leaving 9 bases between the germline ends. Germline V gene lookup returns CDR1 MNHNS and CDR2 SASEGT. The CDR3 DNA reads as TGTGCCAGCAGTGACAGAGGGATTAATTCACCCCTCCACTTT. Amino acids: CASSDRGINSPLHF.

The chain joins TRBV7-2 to TRBJ2-3, with 12 bases matching TRBD2. Germline CDR1 reads SGHTA; CDR2 reads FQGNSA. V lost 3 bases and J lost 4; bases outside the gene matches: 5. The CDR3 totals 16 residues. CDR3 DNA sequence: TGTGCCAGCAGCTTTTCTAGCGGGAGGGCATCAGATACGCAGTATTTT. Its protein product is CASSFSSGRASDTQYF.

This rearrangement joins TRBV7-9 to TRBJ2-7; 7 positions match TRBD2. From germline, CDR1 is SEHNR and CDR2 FQNEAQ (reference sequence). CDR3 length: 15 amino acids. J gave up 2 bases and V 7 bases, and 11 bases lay outside the gene matches. CDR3 bases: TGTGCCAGCACACGTAGGTCGGGAGGTCCCTACGAGCAGTACGTC. Protein sequence: CASTRRSGGPYEQYV.

The rearrangement uses TRBV9 and TRBJ2-5; 9 bases fit TRBD2. The germline gives CDR1 SGDLS, CDR2 YYNGEE. Trimming at V came to 0 bases and at J to 4 bases, leaving 7 bases not matched to a gene. There are 16 residues in the CDR3. The CDR3 DNA reads TGTGCCAGCAGCGTAGGAGGGATTAGCGGGGGAGAGACCCAGTACTTC. It specifies CASSVGGISGGETQYF.

This chain connects TRBV29-1 to TRBJ1-2; TRBD1 matches at 11 bases. The germline V gene has CDR1 SQVTM and CDR2 ANQGSEA. Trimming removed 0 bases from V and 4 bases from J; junction bases left unmatched: 7. The CDR3 has 16 amino acids. The CDR3 spells CSVEEGQGVLSYGYTF. For the CDR3, the DNA is TGCAGCGTTGAAGAGGGACAGGGGGTTCTTAGCTATGGCTACACCTTC. The entire variable domain, with the rest obtained from reference TRBV29-1 and TRBJ1-2, is as follows: SAVISQKPSRDICQRGTSLTIQCQVDSQVTMMFWYRQQPGQSLTLIATANQGSEATYESGFVIDKFPISRPNLTFSTLTVSNMSPEDSSIYLCSVEEGQGVLSYGYTFGSGTRLTVV.

The rearrangement links TRBV5-1 to TRBJ2-2; D unclear. Germline CDR1 reads SGHRS; CDR2 reads YFSETQ. The CDR3 is 16 amino acids. Trimming cost V 1 base and J 4 bases, with 14 bases left between them. DNA for the CDR3: TGCGCCAGCAGCTTGACCCTTTCAGTATTCACCGGGGAGCTGTTTTTT. Protein: CASSLTLSVFTGELFF.

This clone was seen a handful of times. The rearrangement uses TRBV7-2 and TRBJ2-7; the match to TRBD2 covers 10 bases. This CDR3 is 15 amino acids long. Germline CDR1 SGHTA, CDR2 FQGNSA. V lost 5 bases and J lost 2; bases outside the gene matches: 6. The CDR3 DNA reads TGTGCCAGCAGCCTACGACTAGCGGGCCCCTACGAGCAGTACGTC. This codes for CASSLRLAGPYEQYV.